Given below is one T cell receptor beta chain in context. This specimen comes from a study of T cell changes during pregnancy in multiple sclerosis. Sequencing was performed with immunoSEQ multiplex PCR; in TCRdb, only in-frame clones are kept and a portion is missing. The sample records approximately 88,000 clones, about 95% being singletons. Germline V gene sequence: CDR1 SGHVS, CDR2 FQNEAQ. CDR3 size: 16 residues. V dropped 4 bases and J dropped 1; count of bases not matched to a gene: 4. The clonotype originates from a female donor with multiple sclerosis, enrolled in a pregnancy study. The sample consisted of peripheral blood, taken in the second trimester of pregnancy. The chain uses TRBV7-8 and TRBJ2-2; 9 nucleotides align to TRBD2. CDR3 in DNA: TGTGCCAGCAGCTCCGGGACTAGCTTGAACACCGGGGAGCTGTTTTTT. Translated, it gives CASSSGTSLNTGELFF.